This T cell receptor (beta chain) was obtained from a study of T cells after yellow fever vaccination. TCRdb analysed the 5' RACE reads with MiXCR anew, one entry per CDR3 protein. The repertoire holds around 350,000 distinct CDR3 sequences, with 6% to 8% as singletons. The CDR3 consists of 17 residues. The trim removed 5 bases at V and 3 bases at J, leaving 14 bases unmatched. The germline V gene has CDR1 SGHVS and CDR2 FQNEAQ. This sequence originates from a man in his thirties or forties who received the YFV17D yellow fever vaccine. Sequencing was performed on PBMCs, taken 5 days after the yellow fever booster vaccination. The V gene is TRBV7-8, the J gene TRBJ2-3; 7 positions match TRBD1. In DNA form, the CDR3 reads TGTGCCAGCAGCCTCATTTCGGCGACAGGGTCGACAGATACGCAGTATTTT. This codes for CASSLISATGSTDTQYF.